The clone carrying this T cell receptor beta chain has just one count. No antigen is known for it. An end of the junction does not agree with germline; a read error may underlie this. CDR1 LNHDA and CDR2 SQIVND come from the germline V gene (reference sequence). CDR3 length: 15 amino acids. These data come from a study of cytomegalovirus exposure and HLA in healthy donors. Clones were sequenced by immunoSEQ multiplex PCR, and TCRdb holds only the in-frame ones, with some missing. Among just under 65,000 clones listed, about 95% were seen once. Study-level results: In a later analysis, first-cohort TCR clusters were found to tend to co-occur in the 120 validation repertoires.

Sequences were obtained from PBMCs. The chain joins TRBV19 to TRBJ2-1; TRBD1 aligns across 8 bases. This sequence was found in a woman between 18 and 29 years old in good health and CMV-seropositive. CDR3 loop: CVSSIRGQAYNEQFF. The CDR3 nucleotides read TGTGTCAGTAGTATCCGGGGACAGGCCTACAATGAGCAGTTCTTC.